A single sample is the source of the 8 T cell receptor beta chains below, sequenced in a study of cytomegalovirus exposure and HLA in healthy donors. TCRdb keeps only in-frame clones here, not all; method: immunoSEQ multiplex PCR. Of 97,000 or so clones listed, around 85% are singletons. Material: PBMCs. The source is a woman aged 25 to 39 in good health and CMV-seronegative.

The chain recombines TRBV25-1 with TRBJ1-2; possible D gene TRBD1, 6 bases. CDR1 MGHDK and CDR2 SYGVNS come from the germline V gene. V was clipped by 3 bases and J by 6 bases, with 11 bases between them. CDR3 length: 13 residues. CDR3 coding DNA: TGTGCCAGCAGTGAGGGGGCGGGAGATGGCTACACCTTC. Translation: CASSEGAGDGYTF.

V and J are TRBV2 and TRBJ1-2; TRBD1 is a possible D gene (6 bases). Germline lookup yields CDR1 SNHLY and CDR2 FYNNEI. V lost 6 bases to trimming and J lost 2 bases, with 10 bases between them. CDR3 length equals 13 residues. CDR3 sequence (DNA): TGTGCCAGCAGCCGGGACATAAACTATGGCTACACCTTC. It is translated as CASSRDINYGYTF.

Here the CDR3 reads CASSQDRRGFQPQHF. CDR3 nucleotide sequence: TGTGCCAGCAGCCAAGATCGCAGGGGGTTCCAGCCCCAGCATTTT. The chain has TRBV4-2 and TRBJ1-5; the match to TRBD1 covers 7 bases. Per the germline V gene, CDR1 is LGHNA and CDR2 is YNFKEQ. The CDR3 totals 15 residues. V trimming: 0 bases; J trimming: 7 bases; junction bases outside the gene matches: 6.

The chain combines TRBV19 with TRBJ1-5; the D gene is possibly TRBD1 (6 bases). The CDR3 has 15 residues. V was trimmed by 4 bases and J by 9 bases, leaving 19 bases between them. The germline gives CDR1 LNHDA, CDR2 SQIVND (reference sequence). CDR3 region: CASSRQAETRLPQHF. Here the CDR3 DNA reads TGTGCCAGTAGTAGACAGGCCGAGACTCGCTTGCCCCAGCATTTT.

This clone was detected once. The chain carries TRBV15 and TRBJ2-5, with D possibly being TRBD1 (6 bases). Germline V CDR1 and CDR2: LNHNV, YYDKDF (reference sequence). Trimming left V 1 base short and J 5 bases short, with 8 bases between. The length of the CDR3 is 13 residues. CDR3 region: CATSRVQGETQYF. CDR3 in DNA: TGTGCCACCAGCAGAGTCCAGGGGGAGACCCAGTACTTC.

V and J are TRBV27 and TRBJ2-2, with D possibly being TRBD1 (5 bases). CDR1 MNHEY and CDR2 SMNVEV come from the germline V gene (reference sequence). The ends were cut back, 2 bases at V and 6 bases at J, with 10 bases in the middle. The CDR3 totals 14 residues. CDR3 region: CASSLRGRAGELFF. In DNA form, the CDR3 reads TGTGCCAGCAGTTTAAGGGGCCGCGCCGGGGAGCTGTTTTTT.

The chain combines TRBV2 with TRBJ2-2; maybe TRBD1 (5 bases). There are 14 residues in the CDR3. Trimming shortened V by 8 bases and J by 1 base, and 11 bases separated the two germline ends. Looked up from germline, CDR1 is SNHLY and CDR2 is FYNNEI. CDR3 coding DNA: TGTGCCAGCTGCAGGGATGGGAACACCGGGGAGCTGTTTTTT. The encoded protein is CASCRDGNTGELFF.

The chain combines TRBV6-5 with TRBJ1-1, with 7 bases lining up with TRBD1. CDR1 and CDR2 from the germline V gene are MNHEY and SVGAGI. This CDR3 contains 15 residues. V shed 2 bases and J 4 bases; nucleotides not matched to a gene: 7. The DNA for the CDR3 is TGTGCCAGCAGTTACCGACAGGGTAGGGGCACTGAAGCTTTCTTT. Amino acid sequence: CASSYRQGRGTEAFF.